Below, 21 T cell receptor beta chains from the same sample are listed, as sequenced in a study of T cell responses to AZD1222 COVID-19 vaccine. Assay used: immunoSEQ multiplex PCR; TCRdb lists only in-frame clones, some missing. The sample yields more than 100,000 clones, 93% seen once. The input for sequencing was peripheral blood, taken 28 days after the second AZD1222 dose. The receptors stem from an adult who received the AZD1222 COVID-19 vaccine.

The chain is built from TRBV7-8 and TRBJ2-1, with TRBD2 identical over 9 bases. CDR1 is SGHVS and CDR2 is FQNEAQ in the germline V gene. Unmatched junction bases numbered 16, after V lost 5 bases and J lost 8 bases. There are 17 residues in the CDR3. Written as DNA, the CDR3 is TGTGCCAGCAGCCAATTGACCGGGGGACTAGCAAAGGATGAGCAGTTCTTC. As protein: CASSQLTGGLAKDEQFF.

In DNA, the CDR3 is TGTGCCTGGAGTGTTGGGCAGGGGGTTTCCGAGCAGTACTTC. It yields the protein CAWSVGQGVSEQYF. The V gene is TRBV30, the J gene TRBJ2-7, with TRBD1 matching 7 bases. The CDR3 extends over 14 amino acids. CDR1 is GTSNPN and CDR2 is SVGIG in the germline V gene (reference sequence). Trimming removed 0 bases from V and 6 bases from J; junction bases left unmatched: 8.

This chain uses TRBV7-9 with TRBJ2-2; D is possibly TRBD1 (5 bases). The CDR3 covers 15 residues. Germline V gene lookup returns CDR1 SEHNR and CDR2 FQNEAQ (reference sequence). The V end was cut by 7 bases, the J end by 6 bases, with 18 bases between. DNA for the CDR3: TGTGCCAGCACCAAAAGGGGAAGTCTACCCGGGGAGCTGTTTTTT. This codes for CASTKRGSLPGELFF.

The CDR3 DNA reads TGCGCCAGCAGCTTTCCTGTGGGACAGGGGGACCCCTACAATGAGCAGTTCTTC. The encoded protein is CASSFPVGQGDPYNEQFF. V and J are TRBV5-1 and TRBJ2-1; 11 nucleotides match TRBD1. Trimming cost V 2 bases and J 2 bases; bases outside gene matches: 9. The CDR3 loop spans 18 amino acids. Germline V CDR1 and CDR2: SGHRS, YFSETQ.

This rearrangement joins TRBV2 to TRBJ2-1, with D perhaps matching TRBD2 (5 bases). The germline V gene has CDR1 SNHLY and CDR2 FYNNEI. This CDR3 is 15 amino acids long. V lost 4 bases and J 2 bases, leaving 12 bases between the germline ends. The CDR3 region has the DNA TGTGCCAGCAGTGGTAGTAGCGCTACCTACAATGAGCAGTTCTTC. Protein product: CASSGSSATYNEQFF.

This clone has just one count. The sample has other DNA sequences that encode this CDR3 too. The genes are TRBV7-9 and TRBJ1-1; D not certain. CDR1 is SEHNR and CDR2 is FQNEAQ in the germline V gene (reference sequence). V was trimmed by 1 base and J by 1 base, leaving 4 bases between them. The CDR3 is made up of 13 amino acids. The CDR3 DNA sequence: TGTGCCAGCAGCTTAGGGCAGAACACTGAAGCTTTCTTT. Encoded protein: CASSLGQNTEAFF.

The chain joins TRBV4-3 to TRBJ1-6; D gene unclear. This CDR3 is 14 amino acids long. Germline values: CDR1 LGHNA, CDR2 YSLEER. Trimming pared 4 bases from V and 10 bases from J, leaving 14 bases between. CDR3 amino acids: CASSRSLGPSPLHF. The CDR3 DNA reads as TGCGCCAGCAGCCGCTCCTTAGGACCCTCACCCCTCCACTTT.

The rearrangement uses TRBV13 and TRBJ2-5; TRBD2 agrees at 11 bases. This CDR3 comprises 15 residues. The V and J ends lost 5 bases and 3 bases, in that order; junction bases with no gene match: 5. Germline V gene lookup returns CDR1 PRHDT and CDR2 FYEKMQ (reference sequence). The chain's CDR3 is CASSHRGLAEETQYF. CDR3 nucleotide sequence: TGTGCCAGCAGCCATAGGGGACTAGCGGAAGAGACCCAGTACTTC. The full variable domain, its missing parts supplied by reference TRBV13 and TRBJ2-5, is AAGVIQSPRHLIKEKRETATLKCYPIPRHDTVYWYQQGPGQDPQFLISFYEKMQSDKGSIPDRFSAQQFSDYHSELNMSSLELGDSALYFCASSHRGLAEETQYFGPGTRLLVL.

V usage is TRBV19 and J usage is TRBJ1-1, with D possibly matching TRBD1 (6 bases). Germline values: CDR1 LNHDA, CDR2 SQIVND (reference sequence). With 7 bases removed from V and 5 bases from J, the gap between germline ends came to 20 bases. The CDR3 totals 15 residues. CDR3 coding DNA: TGTGCCAGTATAGATGCAGGCAGGGGAAGGACTGAAGCTTTCTTT. Amino acid sequence: CASIDAGRGRTEAFF.

The chain joins TRBV7-9 to TRBJ1-2; no firm D call. Trimming shortened V by 6 bases and J by 10 bases, and 30 bases separated the two germline ends. In germline, CDR1 is SEHNR, CDR2 FQNEAQ (reference sequence). The CDR3 length is 17 residues. CDR3 region: CASSSNPPVKAQHTYTF. The CDR3 nucleotides read TGTGCCAGCAGTTCTAACCCACCGGTTAAGGCCCAACATACCTACACCTTC.

This clone was seen just once. The V call is TRBV7-6, the J call TRBJ2-7; TRBD1 aligns across 10 bases. The CDR3 is 16 residues long. V trimming: 4 bases; J trimming: 9 bases; junction bases outside the gene matches: 15. Germline V gives CDR1 SGHVS, CDR2 FNYEAQ. CDR3 DNA: TGTGCCAGCAGCTCTGCCGGGAGGGACAGGGGTAAGGTGCAGTACTTC. Translated, it gives CASSSAGRDRGKVQYF.

The chain combines TRBV7-9 with TRBJ2-3; weak D call: TRBD2 (6 bases). This CDR3 comprises 13 residues. V was shortened by 4 bases and J by 4 bases, with 9 bases between the two germline ends. In germline, CDR1 is SEHNR, CDR2 FQNEAQ (reference sequence). CDR3 in DNA: TGTGCCAGCAGCTCCTCGGGGGCAGATACGCAGTATTTT. Protein product: CASSSSGADTQYF.

The chain couples TRBV10-3 to TRBJ1-3, with D tentatively TRBD1 (6 bases). Germline V gene lookup returns CDR1 ENHRY and CDR2 SYGVKD. This CDR3 is 15 amino acids long. V shed 8 bases and J shed 1 base, with 15 bases lying between them. The CDR3 DNA reads TGTGCCATCGCAGATACAGGGATTTCTGGAAACACCATATATTTT. Amino acids: CAIADTGISGNTIYF.

The CDR3 nucleotides read TGTGCCACCAGCTCTCTGACAGCCAAAAACATTCAGTACTTC. This codes for CATSSLTAKNIQYF. The chain couples TRBV15 to TRBJ2-4; no reliable D call. The V end lost 5 bases, the J end lost 0 bases, and 8 bases lay between the germline ends. Germline V CDR1 and CDR2: LNHNV, YYDKDF (reference sequence). The CDR3 runs to 14 residues.

This clone was detected a few times. This chain links TRBV6-5 with TRBJ2-2; D not resolved. V lost 7 bases, J lost 2 bases, and 11 bases lay in between. The CDR3 covers 14 residues. In germline, CDR1 is MNHEY, CDR2 SVGAGI. The CDR3 loop is CASMQSINTGELFF. CDR3 DNA: TGTGCCAGCATGCAGAGCATTAACACCGGGGAGCTGTTTTTT.

This chain joins TRBV5-6 and TRBJ1-1; the D gene is possibly TRBD1 (5 bases). CDR1 and CDR2 from the germline V gene are SGHDT and YYEEEE. Trimming took off 1 base at V and 5 bases at J, with 12 bases between the two ends. The CDR3 loop spans 14 amino acids. The CDR3 DNA follows: TGTGCCAGCAGCTTGCCCGGGGGTGGGACTGAAGCTTTCTTT. As protein: CASSLPGGGTEAFF.

This sequence joins TRBV4-3 and TRBJ2-2; D may match TRBD1 or TRBD2 (5 bases each). The CDR3 is 15 residues long. The V gene lost 7 bases and the J gene lost 0 bases, with 12 bases spanning the gap. Germline V lookup: CDR1 LGHNA, CDR2 YSLEER. DNA of the CDR3: TGCGCCAGCAAATCGAGGGGCGCGAACACCGGGGAGCTGTTTTTT. Translation gives CASKSRGANTGELFF.

The chain employs TRBV5-1 and TRBJ1-6, with D hard to call. Germline V gene sequence: CDR1 SGHRS, CDR2 YFSETQ. The CDR3 contains 14 residues. The ends were cut back, 4 bases at V and 5 bases at J, with 10 bases in the middle. In DNA form, the CDR3 reads TGCGCCAGCAGCCCAAGAGGCGATAATTCACCCCTCCACTTT. This gives the protein CASSPRGDNSPLHF. Full variable domain (remainder filled in from reference TRBV5-1 and TRBJ1-6): KAGVTQTPRYLIKTRGQQVTLSCSPISGHRSVSWYQQTPGQGLQFLFEYFSETQRNKGNFPGRFSGRQFSNSRSEMNVSTLELGDSALYLCASSPRGDNSPLHFGNGTRLTVT.

This clone occurred a few times. This chain joins TRBV28 and TRBJ2-1, with unresolved D. The length of the CDR3 is 12 residues. V lost 11 bases, J lost 8 bases, and 16 bases lay in between. Per the germline V gene, CDR1 is MDHEN and CDR2 is SYDVKM. This chain's CDR3 is CALGQTGDEQFF. The CDR3 bases are TGTGCCCTAGGTCAAACGGGCGATGAGCAGTTCTTC.

The genes are TRBV20-1 and TRBJ1-2; D is undetermined. Trimming removed 8 bases from V and 0 bases from J, with 7 bases in between. This CDR3 region has 11 residues. Germline V CDR1 and CDR2: DFQATT, SNEGSKA (reference sequence). DNA of the CDR3: TGCAGTTCGACGGCTAACTATGGCTACACCTTC. Translation: CSSTANYGYTF.

The V gene is TRBV18, the J gene TRBJ1-6; possibly TRBD1 for D (5 bases). V was trimmed by 3 bases and J by 9 bases, leaving 18 bases between them. Per germline, CDR1 KGHSH and CDR2 LQKENI. This CDR3 region has 16 residues. CDR3 protein: CASSPSGGIGGSPLHF. As DNA, the CDR3 is TGTGCCAGCTCACCGAGCGGGGGGATAGGTGGTTCACCCCTCCACTTT.